The 6 T cell receptor beta chains reported below all come from one sample, sequenced in a study of T cell repertoires in cytomegalovirus infection. Each CDR3 protein gets one entry after TCRdb re-called the reads with MiXCR. The data hold under 850,000 distinct CDR3 sequences, with roughly 36% observed a single time. These TCRs are of unknown antigen specificity. Here the sequenced sample was cultured PBMCs, taken from culture after CMV antigen stimulation. All receptors come from a human donor in good health (CMV status not recorded). Some clones in this sample may be carry-over from other donors' samples.

This clonotype was recorded a few times. The CDR3: CASSLVGASVNEQFF. CDR3 sequence (DNA): TGTGCCAGCAGCTTAGTGGGGGCAAGTGTCAATGAGCAGTTCTTC. V and J are TRBV7-6 and TRBJ2-1; tentatively, D is TRBD1 (6 bases). The germline gives CDR1 SGHVS, CDR2 FNYEAQ. This CDR3 has 15 amino acids. The V end lost 1 base, the J end lost 6 bases, and 13 bases lay between the germline ends.

V is TRBV7-8 and J is TRBJ2-1; D possibly corresponds to TRBD2 (6 bases). V lost 1 base and J 4 bases, leaving 17 bases between the germline ends. The CDR3 covers 17 residues. In germline, CDR1 is SGHVS, CDR2 FQNEAQ. The CDR3 DNA is TGTGCCAGCAGCTTAGGATTAGGCGCGGGGCTTTACAATGAGCAGTTCTTC. Translated: CASSLGLGAGLYNEQFF.

This chain connects TRBV28 to TRBJ1-3; D gene uncertain. Germline-derived CDR1 and CDR2 are MDHEN and SYDVKM. Trimming cost V 6 bases and J 1 base, with 10 bases left between them. This CDR3 has 14 amino acids. The CDR3 sequence is CASSPSSSGNTIYF. CDR3 nucleotide sequence: TGTGCCAGCAGCCCGAGCAGTTCTGGAAACACCATATATTTT. Variable domain in full (rest from reference TRBV28 and TRBJ1-3): DVKVTQSSRYLVKRTGEKVFLECVQDMDHENMFWYRQDPGLGLRLIYFSYDVKMKEKGDIPEGYSVSREKKERFSLILESASTNQTSMYLCASSPSSSGNTIYFGEGSWLTVV.

This clonotype was counted only a few times. This chain connects TRBV7-6 to TRBJ1-4, with TRBD1 matching over 9 bases. Germline CDR1 reads SGHVS; CDR2 reads FNYEAQ. The CDR3 extends over 14 amino acids. After removal of 4 bases from V and 6 bases from J, the junction contained 3 bases not matched to a gene. DNA for the CDR3: TGTGCCAGCAGCTCGGGACAGGGCGATGAAAAACTGTTTTTT. It codes for CASSSGQGDEKLFF.

V usage is TRBV7-9 and J usage is TRBJ2-7; the D call may be TRBD1 or TRBD2 (5 bases each). The CDR3 is 17 residues long. V lost 5 bases to trimming and J lost 3 bases, with 23 bases between them. The germline CDR1 and CDR2 sequences are SEHNR and FQNEAQ (reference sequence). This CDR3 reads CASSTAAVRDPHYEQYF. CDR3 coding DNA: TGTGCCAGCAGCACCGCCGCAGTCCGGGACCCCCACTACGAGCAGTACTTC.

The chain is built from TRBV18 and TRBJ2-1; tentative D call: TRBD2 (7 bases). Germline values: CDR1 KGHSH, CDR2 LQKENI. V was shortened by 0 bases and J by 2 bases, with 14 bases between the two germline ends. The CDR3 consists of 17 residues. CDR3 nucleotides: TGTGCCAGCTCACCACCGGGGGGCAGCGGGGCCTACAATGAGCAGTTCTTC. Encoded protein: CASSPPGGSGAYNEQFF.